The T cell receptor beta chain under discussion was sequenced for a study of blood T cell repertoires in COVID-19. Study-level information: Samples taken during acute and convalescent COVID-19 were collected in the United States, Italy and Spain. Sources were T cells, B-cell-depleted T cells, or PBMCs; the material itself was cDNA or gDNA.

The CDR3 is made up of 16 amino acids. V shed 4 bases, J shed 2 bases, and the junction held 8 bases outside the gene matches. Germline CDR1 and CDR2: SEHNR and FQNEAQ (reference sequence). In the original processing: Amplification of reference gene primers provided the estimated nucleated cell counts. The table came from immunoSEQ multiplex PCR; TCRdb's copy has only in-frame clones and leaves some out. That table furnishes V, J and clone size, whereas the DNA furnished D and trimming. The table lists approximately 120,000 clones, under 90% of them singletons. The specimen was peripheral blood. This sequence joins TRBV7-9 and TRBJ2-3; 8 bases agree with TRBD2. This receptor was taken from a woman in her 50s with acute or convalescent COVID-19. The CDR3 DNA is TGTGCCAGCAGCTCCCACCGGGGGGGCTCCACAGATACGCAGTATTTT. It encodes CASSSHRGGSTDTQYF.